These 14 T cell receptor beta chains were all obtained from the same sample, sequenced in a study of type 1 regulatory T cells (dated by TCRdb to about 2021). The sequencer listed for this sample is Illumina MiSeq. TCRdb applied fastp at Q25 and MiXCR to the public reads, then kept only in-frame beta chains. Each entry merges the rows of one CDR3 protein and shows their most common DNA and genes. The sample data list approximately 100,000 distinct CDR3 sequences, and around a third of these were observed just once. The top ten clones comprise about 2% of the sample. Sequences were obtained from CD4+ T cells, either the whole sample or a sorted fraction (not recorded which). Receptors originate from a human donor in good health.

The V gene is TRBV12-3 or TRBV12-4, the J gene TRBJ2-3, with D perhaps assigned TRBD1 or TRBD2 (5 bases each). V lost 0 bases and J 3 bases, leaving 13 bases between the germline ends. The length of the CDR3 is 16 residues. CDR3 sequence reads: CASSLAGAEGTDTQYF. The CDR3 DNA is TGTGCCAGCAGTTTAGCCGGGGCCGAGGGGACAGATACGCAGTATTTT.

V is TRBV24-1 and J is TRBJ2-4, with D uncertain. Germline loops: CDR1 KGHDR, CDR2 SFDVKD. This CDR3 is 14 amino acids long. Trimming took 3 bases from V and 6 from J, leaving 11 bases between them. The CDR3 nucleotides are TGTGCCACCAGTGATCCAAATGACGGAAACATTCAGTACTTC. This sequence encodes CATSDPNDGNIQYF.

The DNA for the CDR3 is TGTGCCAGCAGCTTACGAGCAGGGGGCCTAACCGGGGAGCTGTTTTTT. Its protein product is CASSLRAGGLTGELFF. The V call is TRBV7-2, the J call TRBJ2-2; 8 bases are shared with TRBD1. V shed 2 bases and J 5 bases; nucleotides not matched to a gene: 7. This CDR3 is 16 amino acids long. Germline V gene sequence: CDR1 SGHTA, CDR2 FQGNSA. Complete variable domain (other parts from reference TRBV7-2 and TRBJ2-2): GAGVSQSPSNKVTEKGKDVELRCDPISGHTALYWYRQSLGQGLEFLIYFQGNSAPDKSGLPSDRFSAERTGGSVSTLTIQRTQQEDSAVYLCASSLRAGGLTGELFFGEGSRLTVL.

The chain employs TRBV20-1 and TRBJ2-7; 8 bases match TRBD2. CDR1 is DFQATT and CDR2 is SNEGSKA in the germline V gene (reference sequence). Unmatched junction bases numbered 9, after V lost 3 bases and J lost 2 bases. The CDR3 spans 15 residues. CDR3 coding DNA: TGCAGTGCTAGCGGGAGGGCCGGGGGGGCCTACGAGCAGTACTTC. Translating it yields CSASGRAGGAYEQYF.

This sequence joins TRBV29-1 and TRBJ1-1; maybe TRBD1 (6 bases). The CDR3 has 15 amino acids. V was trimmed by 3 bases and J by 1 base, leaving 15 bases between them. CDR1 is SQVTM and CDR2 is ANQGSEA in the germline V gene. CDR3: CSVENPRGANTEAFF. CDR3 DNA sequence: TGCAGCGTTGAGAACCCCCGGGGGGCGAACACTGAAGCTTTCTTT.

The chain carries TRBV27 and TRBJ2-7; the match to TRBD2 covers 7 bases. The CDR3 has 14 amino acids. After removal of 6 bases from V and 6 bases from J, the junction contained 11 bases not matched to a gene. CDR1 is MNHEY, CDR2 SMNVEV, per germline (reference sequence). The CDR3 sequence is CASRVIAGSGEQYF. DNA for the CDR3: TGTGCCAGCAGAGTAATAGCGGGTTCGGGCGAGCAGTACTTC.

The V gene is TRBV11-2, the J gene TRBJ2-7; D not resolved. This CDR3 comprises 15 residues. CDR1 is SGHAT, CDR2 FQNNGV, per germline. V was shortened by 1 base and J by 2 bases, with 12 bases between the two germline ends. The chain's CDR3 is CASSLAETLAYEQYF. CDR3 DNA: TGTGCCAGCAGCTTAGCCGAGACCTTAGCCTACGAGCAGTACTTC.

The J gene is TRBJ2-3, the V gene TRBV30, with TRBD1 as a possible D gene (5 bases). Trimming shortened V by 7 bases and J by 2 bases, and 7 bases separated the two germline ends. The CDR3 loop spans 11 amino acids. Germline CDR1 reads GTSNPN; CDR2 reads SVGIG (reference sequence). The CDR3 nucleotides are TGTGCCTCCAGGGTCACAGATACGCAGTATTTT. Translated, it gives CASRVTDTQYF.

The rearrangement joins TRBV14 to TRBJ2-2, with 10 bases fitting TRBD2. The junction had 5 bases not matched to a gene; V was cut back by 4 bases and J by 0 bases. The CDR3 has 17 amino acids. Germline V gene sequence: CDR1 SGHDN, CDR2 FVKESK. CDR3 amino acids: CASSPGTSAANTGELFF. The CDR3 region has the DNA TGTGCCAGCAGCCCTGGGACTAGCGCCGCGAACACCGGGGAGCTGTTTTTT.

The chain carries TRBV7-6 and TRBJ2-7, with D maybe TRBD1 (5 bases). Deletions cut 4 bases from V and 6 bases from J, with 19 bases between. CDR1 is SGHVS and CDR2 is FNYEAQ in the germline V gene. The CDR3 loop spans 15 amino acids. This CDR3 is CASSSLTARRGEQYF. The CDR3 nucleotides read TGTGCCAGCAGCTCCCTGACAGCAAGAAGGGGCGAGCAGTACTTC.

The chain couples TRBV5-1 to TRBJ2-2; no clear D gene. V was shortened by 1 base and J by 11 bases, with 18 bases between the two germline ends. Looked up from germline, CDR1 is SGHRS and CDR2 is YFSETQ. CDR3 length: 15 residues. The CDR3 bases are TGCGCCAGCAGCTTGTGGTCGGGCCCGTCCCGTGAGCTGTTTTTT. Amino acids: CASSLWSGPSRELFF.

This rearrangement joins TRBV6-2 or TRBV6-3 to TRBJ2-7, with D perhaps matching TRBD1 or TRBD2 (5 bases each). Trimming stripped 5 bases from V and 2 bases from J, with 16 bases between. This CDR3 is 15 amino acids long. Germline CDR1 and CDR2: MNHEY and SVGEGT. The CDR3 nucleotides are TGTGCCAGCAGTAAGGGACCCTCAGTTCCCTACGAGCAGTACTTC. Translated, it gives CASSKGPSVPYEQYF.

The chain employs TRBV12-3 or TRBV12-4 and TRBJ2-3, with D possibly matching TRBD1 (5 bases). V was trimmed by 5 bases and J by 5 bases, leaving 17 bases between them. CDR3 size: 15 residues. This CDR3 reads CASSATRVSGDTQYF. CDR3 DNA: TGTGCCAGCAGTGCCACCAGGGTATCGGGAGATACGCAGTATTTT.

The CDR3: CASSQDRQHNEQFF. CDR3 nucleotides: TGCGCCAGCAGCCAAGATAGACAGCACAATGAGCAGTTCTTC. V and J are TRBV4-1 and TRBJ2-1; maybe TRBD1 (5 bases). V was shortened by 0 bases and J by 5 bases, with 8 bases between the two germline ends. The germline CDR1 and CDR2 sequences are MGHRA and YSYEKL. The CDR3 has 14 residues.